This T cell receptor (beta chain) was obtained from a study of spatial heterogeneity in lung cancer. Turning to the study itself: Sequencing consistently turned up more beta-chain sequences than alpha-chain sequences.

The CDR3 loop spans 17 amino acids. V was pared by 8 bases and J by 2 bases, with 17 bases of the junction left unmatched. Germline CDR1 reads MNHEY; CDR2 reads SMNVEV (reference sequence). Time point given: sample taken at primary tumor resection. Unsorted whole RNA samples from tumor, nontumor lung or frozen PBMC were sequenced. This clonotype was observed at least ten times. TCRdb redid the calling of the 5' RACE reads with MiXCR, one entry per CDR3 protein. The sample contains 90,000 to 95,000 distinct CDR3 sequences, less than 15% of which appear only once. The sequence was collected from a male donor with early-stage non-small cell lung cancer. The chain combines TRBV27 with TRBJ2-7, with 8 bases matching TRBD1. Specimen: PBMCs, collected at surgery. CDR3 loop: CASSTSRDRLPTYEQYF. The CDR3 nucleotides are TGTGCCAGCTCCACTAGCCGGGACAGGTTACCTACCTACGAGCAGTACTTC.